This T cell receptor (beta chain) was sequenced for a study of Graves' ophthalmopathy and Graves' hyperthyroidism. Study-wide results and limits: Blood also carried most expanded thyroid clonotypes exceeding 0.001 frequency.

Amplifying from RNA transcripts, the study obtained TCR beta CDR3 regions. The library came from an HTBI-primed first-round RT-PCR and a second-round multiplex PCR. TCRdb independently ran MiXCR on the multiplex PCR reads; one entry per CDR3 protein. The sample contains over a million distinct CDR3 sequences, approximately 35% of which appear only once. The germline CDR1 and CDR2 sequences are SGHTA and FQGTGA. With 4 bases clipped from V and 6 bases from J, the junction kept 10 bases outside the gene matches. The CDR3 totals 15 residues. Only one count was recorded for this clonotype. Its antigen is not identified.

Sequenced input: peripheral blood or thyroid tissue (not recorded which). This sequence originates from an adult man with Graves' hyperthyroidism. The chain carries TRBV7-3 and TRBJ1-1, with 8 positions matching TRBD1. This CDR3 reads CASSSHAGGIAEAFF. The DNA of the CDR3 is TGTGCCAGCAGCTCCCACGCAGGGGGCATTGCTGAAGCTTTCTTT.